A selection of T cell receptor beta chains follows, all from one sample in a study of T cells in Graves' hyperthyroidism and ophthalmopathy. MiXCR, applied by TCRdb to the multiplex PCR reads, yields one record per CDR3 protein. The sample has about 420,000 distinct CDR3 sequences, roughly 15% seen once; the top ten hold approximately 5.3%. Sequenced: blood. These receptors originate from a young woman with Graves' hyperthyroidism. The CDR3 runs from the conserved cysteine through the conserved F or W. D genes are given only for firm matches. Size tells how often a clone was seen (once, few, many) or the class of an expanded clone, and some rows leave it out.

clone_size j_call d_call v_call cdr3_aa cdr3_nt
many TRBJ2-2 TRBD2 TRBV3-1 CASSREREAPTGELFF TGTGCCAGCAGCCGAGAGCGGGAGGCGCCCACCGGGGAGCTGTTTTTT
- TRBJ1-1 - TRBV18 CASSPQGRSVNTEAFF TGTGCCAGCTCACCACAGGGGCGTTCGGTGAACACTGAAGCTTTCTTT
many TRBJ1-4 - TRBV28 CASSPPHRVGEKLFF TGTGCCAGCAGTCCCCCCCACAGGGTTGGTGAAAAACTGTTTTTT
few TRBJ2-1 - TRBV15 CATSRDLLRDEQFF TGTGCCACCAGCAGAGATCTCCTTCGGGATGAGCAGTTCTTC
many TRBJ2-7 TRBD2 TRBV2 CAKEGLAGGGSYEQYF TGTGCCAAAGAAGGACTAGCGGGAGGTGGATCCTACGAGCAGTACTTC
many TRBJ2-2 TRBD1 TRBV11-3 CASSGGTGTTGELFF TGTGCCAGCAGCGGGGGGACAGGGACCACCGGGGAGCTGTTTTTT
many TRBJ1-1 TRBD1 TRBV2 CASKRDRNTEAFF TGTGCCAGCAAGAGGGACAGAAACACTGAAGCTTTCTTT
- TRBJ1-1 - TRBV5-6 CAGSLARDDDTEAFF TGTGCCGGCAGCTTGGCCAGGGATGATGACACTGAAGCTTTCTTT
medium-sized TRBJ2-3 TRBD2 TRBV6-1 CASSSASGSSDTQYF TGTGCCAGCAGTTCAGCTAGCGGGAGCTCAGATACGCAGTATTTT
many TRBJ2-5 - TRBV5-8 CASSPRSGIAQETQYF TGTGCCAGCAGCCCTCGTTCGGGGATCGCCCAAGAGACCCAGTACTTC
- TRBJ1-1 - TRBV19 CASSMVTGLVAEAFF TGTGCCAGTAGTATGGTTACAGGGCTGGTCGCTGAAGCTTTCTTT
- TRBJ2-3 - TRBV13 CASSLGPVTSTDTQYF TGTGCCAGCAGCTTAGGCCCAGTCACTAGCACAGATACGCAGTATTTT
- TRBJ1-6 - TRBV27 CASSLSQGSYNSPLHF TGTGCCAGCAGTTTATCGCAGGGGTCCTATAATTCACCCCTCCACTTT
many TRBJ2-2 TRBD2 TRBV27 CASSLLGLADTGELFF TGTGCCAGCAGTTTATTAGGACTAGCGGACACCGGGGAGCTGTTTTTT